This TCR beta chain was retrieved from a study of spatial heterogeneity in lung cancer. Study findings and constraints: For expanded intratumoral alpha and beta TCRs, counts tracked tumor mutation counts.

The germline V and J ends were trimmed by 6 bases and 2 bases, with 6 bases remaining between them. Germline V gene data show CDR1 as SEHNR and CDR2 as FQNEAQ (reference sequence). CDR3 length: 12 amino acids. This clonotype was detected ten times or more. Its antigen is unidentified. Time point given: sample taken at primary tumor resection. One entry per CDR3 protein results from TCRdb running MiXCR on the 5' RACE reads. The profile shows about 8,400 distinct CDR3 sequences, about 5% of them singletons. This clonotype originated in a female donor with early-stage non-small cell lung cancer. The input for sequencing was lung tumor tissue, taken at surgery. This chain joins TRBV7-9 and TRBJ2-3; D ambiguous. The CDR3 loop is CASSANTDTQYF. CDR3 in DNA: TGTGCCAGCAGTGCGAACACAGATACGCAGTATTTT.